This record concerns one T cell receptor beta chain sequence. The data originate from a study of OX40 agonist ivuxolimab in advanced cancers. Repertoires were generated with immunoSEQ multiplex PCR, while TCRdb's copy carries only in-frame clones and drops some. Of some 100,000 clones listed, 92% are singletons. Sequenced here: CD4+ or CD8+ T cells sorted from blood, sampled in a trial of the OX40 agonist ivuxolimab. The sequence came from an adult with an advanced solid tumor such as melanoma, head and neck, liver or kidney cancer.

The CDR3 spells CASSFSGAYNEQFF. In nucleotides, the CDR3 is TGTGCCAGCAGCTTTAGTGGGGCCTACAATGAGCAGTTCTTC. The chain has TRBV7-2 and TRBJ2-1; D unresolved. Trimming took off 3 bases at V and 2 bases at J, with 8 bases between the two ends. CDR3 length: 14 residues. CDR1 SGHTA and CDR2 FQGNSA come from the germline V gene.